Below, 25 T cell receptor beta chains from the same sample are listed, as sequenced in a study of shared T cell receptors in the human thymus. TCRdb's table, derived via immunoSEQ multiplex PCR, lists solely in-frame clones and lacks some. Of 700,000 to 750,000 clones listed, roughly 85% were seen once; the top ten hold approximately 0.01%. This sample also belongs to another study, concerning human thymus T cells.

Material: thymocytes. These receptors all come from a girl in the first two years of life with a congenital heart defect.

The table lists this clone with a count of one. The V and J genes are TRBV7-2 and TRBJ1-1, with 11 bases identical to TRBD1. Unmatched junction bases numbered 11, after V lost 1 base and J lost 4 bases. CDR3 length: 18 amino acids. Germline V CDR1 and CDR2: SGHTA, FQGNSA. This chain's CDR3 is CASSLVWGQGVTGTEAFF. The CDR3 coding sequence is TGTGCCAGCAGCTTAGTCTGGGGACAGGGGGTGACGGGCACTGAAGCTTTCTTT. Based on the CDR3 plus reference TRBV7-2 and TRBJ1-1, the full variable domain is GAGVSQSPSNKVTEKGKDVELRCDPISGHTALYWYRQSLGQGLEFLIYFQGNSAPDKSGLPSDRFSAERTGGSVSTLTIQRTQQEDSAVYLCASSLVWGQGVTGTEAFFGQGTRLTVV.

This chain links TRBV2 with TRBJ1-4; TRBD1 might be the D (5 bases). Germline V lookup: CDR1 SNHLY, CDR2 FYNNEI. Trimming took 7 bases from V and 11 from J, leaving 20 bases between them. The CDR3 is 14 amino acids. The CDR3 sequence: CASTWGREDIKLFF. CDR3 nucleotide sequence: TGTGCCAGCACCTGGGGCCGGGAGGATATTAAACTGTTTTTT.

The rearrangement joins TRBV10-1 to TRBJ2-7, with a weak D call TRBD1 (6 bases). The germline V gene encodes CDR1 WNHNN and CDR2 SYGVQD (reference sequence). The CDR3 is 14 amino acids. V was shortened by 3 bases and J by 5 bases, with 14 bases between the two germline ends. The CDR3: CASSEVEGDHEQYF. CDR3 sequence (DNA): TGCGCCAGCAGTGAAGTTGAGGGGGACCACGAGCAGTACTTC.

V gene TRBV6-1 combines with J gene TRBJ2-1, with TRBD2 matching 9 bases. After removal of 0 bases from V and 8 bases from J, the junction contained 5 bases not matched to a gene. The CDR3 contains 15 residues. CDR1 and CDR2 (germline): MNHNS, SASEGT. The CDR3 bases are TGTGCCAGCAGTGAAGCTAGCGGGGGTGTGGATGAGCAGTTCTTC. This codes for CASSEASGGVDEQFF.

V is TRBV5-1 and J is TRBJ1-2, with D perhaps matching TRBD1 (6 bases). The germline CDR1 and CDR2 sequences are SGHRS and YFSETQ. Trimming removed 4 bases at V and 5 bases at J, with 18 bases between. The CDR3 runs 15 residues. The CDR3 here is CASSTSSHRVYGYTF. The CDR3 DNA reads TGCGCCAGCAGCACTTCGTCGCACAGGGTATATGGCTACACCTTC.

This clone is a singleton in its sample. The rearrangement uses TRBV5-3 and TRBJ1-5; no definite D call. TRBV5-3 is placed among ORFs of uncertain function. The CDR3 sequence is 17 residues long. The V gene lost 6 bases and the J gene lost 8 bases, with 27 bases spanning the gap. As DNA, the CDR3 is TGTGCCAGAACTCCTAACCGAGCTTGCCATACCAGCGAGCCCCAGCATTTT. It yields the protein CARTPNRACHTSEPQHF.

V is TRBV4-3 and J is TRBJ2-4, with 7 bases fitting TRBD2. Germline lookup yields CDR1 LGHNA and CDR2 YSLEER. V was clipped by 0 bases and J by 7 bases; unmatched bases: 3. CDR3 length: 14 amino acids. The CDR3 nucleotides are TGCGCCAGCAGCCAAGAAGGGCGGGGGAACATTCAGTACTTC. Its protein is CASSQEGRGNIQYF.

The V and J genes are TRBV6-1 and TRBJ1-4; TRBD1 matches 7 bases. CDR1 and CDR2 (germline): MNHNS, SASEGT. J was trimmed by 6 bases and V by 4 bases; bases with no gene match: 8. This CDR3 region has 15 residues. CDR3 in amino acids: CASSVRQGRYEKLFF. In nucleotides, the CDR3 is TGTGCCAGCAGTGTACGACAGGGTCGATATGAAAAACTGTTTTTT.

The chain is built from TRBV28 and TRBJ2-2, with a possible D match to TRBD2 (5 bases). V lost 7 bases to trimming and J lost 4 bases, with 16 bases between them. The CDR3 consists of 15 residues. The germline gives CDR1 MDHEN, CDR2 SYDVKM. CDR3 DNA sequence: TGTGCCAGCACCTATGGGAGAGAGAGCACCGGGGAGCTGTTTTTT. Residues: CASTYGRESTGELFF.

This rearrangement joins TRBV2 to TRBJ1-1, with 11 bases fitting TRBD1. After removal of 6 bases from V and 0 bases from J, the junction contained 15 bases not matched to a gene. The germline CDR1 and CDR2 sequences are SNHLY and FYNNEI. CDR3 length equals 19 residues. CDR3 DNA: TGTGCCAGCAGATATCCCGGGACAGGGGGTGGAGGGGTGAACACTGAAGCTTTCTTT. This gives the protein CASRYPGTGGGGVNTEAFF. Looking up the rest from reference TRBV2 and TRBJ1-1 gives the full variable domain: EPEVTQTPSHQVTQMGQEVILRCVPISNHLYFYWYRQILGQKVEFLVSFYNNEISEKSEIFDDQFSVERPDGSNFTLKIRSTKLEDSAMYFCASRYPGTGGGGVNTEAFFGQGTRLTVV.

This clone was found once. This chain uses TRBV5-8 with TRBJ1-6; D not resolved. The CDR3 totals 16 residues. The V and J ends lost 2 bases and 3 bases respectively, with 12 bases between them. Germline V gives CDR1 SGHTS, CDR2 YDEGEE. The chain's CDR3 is CASSFGFLVYNSPLHF. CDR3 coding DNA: TGTGCCAGCAGCTTCGGGTTTTTGGTCTATAATTCACCCCTCCACTTT.

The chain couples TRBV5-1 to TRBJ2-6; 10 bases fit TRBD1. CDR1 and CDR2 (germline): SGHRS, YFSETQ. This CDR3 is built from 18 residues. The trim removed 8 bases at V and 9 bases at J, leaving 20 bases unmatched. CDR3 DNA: TGCGCCAGTAGAGGACCGGGACAGGGGCCCATTTTGGACAACGTCCTGACTTTC. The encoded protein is CASRGPGQGPILDNVLTF.

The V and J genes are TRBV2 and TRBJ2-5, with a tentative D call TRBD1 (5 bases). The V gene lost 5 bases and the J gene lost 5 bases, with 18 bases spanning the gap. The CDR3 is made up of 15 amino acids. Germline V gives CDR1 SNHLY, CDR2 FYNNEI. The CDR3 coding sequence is TGTGCCAGCAGTCCTAAACCGACAGCTCGGGAGACCCAGTACTTC. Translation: CASSPKPTARETQYF.

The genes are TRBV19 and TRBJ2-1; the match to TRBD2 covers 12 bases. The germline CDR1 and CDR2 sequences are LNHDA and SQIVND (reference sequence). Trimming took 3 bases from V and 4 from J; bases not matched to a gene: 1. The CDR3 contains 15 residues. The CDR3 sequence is CASSIGLAGYNEQFF. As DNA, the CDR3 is TGTGCCAGTAGTATTGGACTAGCGGGGTACAATGAGCAGTTCTTC.

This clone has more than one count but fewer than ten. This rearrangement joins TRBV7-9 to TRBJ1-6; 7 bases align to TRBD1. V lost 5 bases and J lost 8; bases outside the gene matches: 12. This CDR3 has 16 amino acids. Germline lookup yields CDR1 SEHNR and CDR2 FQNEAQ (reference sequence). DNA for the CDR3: TGTGCCAGCAGCGACACCAATGGGACAGCGGATTCACCCCTCCACTTT. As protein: CASSDTNGTADSPLHF.

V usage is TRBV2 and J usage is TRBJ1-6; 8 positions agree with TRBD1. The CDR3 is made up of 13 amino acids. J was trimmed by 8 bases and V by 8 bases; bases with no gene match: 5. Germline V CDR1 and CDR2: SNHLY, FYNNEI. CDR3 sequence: CASDRGTYSPLHF. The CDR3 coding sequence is TGTGCCAGCGACAGGGGAACGTATTCACCCCTCCACTTT.

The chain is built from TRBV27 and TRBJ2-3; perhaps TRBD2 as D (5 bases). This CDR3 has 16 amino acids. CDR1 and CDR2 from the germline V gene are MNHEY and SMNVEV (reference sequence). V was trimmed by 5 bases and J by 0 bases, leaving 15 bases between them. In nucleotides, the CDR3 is TGTGCCAGCAGTCCCCGGACTGGTAAAAGCACAGATACGCAGTATTTT. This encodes CASSPRTGKSTDTQYF.

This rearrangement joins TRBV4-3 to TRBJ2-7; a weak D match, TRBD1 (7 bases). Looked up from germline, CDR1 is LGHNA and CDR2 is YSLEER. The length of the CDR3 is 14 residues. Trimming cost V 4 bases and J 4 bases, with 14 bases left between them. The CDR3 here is CASSLLTGTYEQYF. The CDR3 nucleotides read TGCGCCAGCAGCCTCCTGACAGGGACTTACGAGCAGTACTTC.

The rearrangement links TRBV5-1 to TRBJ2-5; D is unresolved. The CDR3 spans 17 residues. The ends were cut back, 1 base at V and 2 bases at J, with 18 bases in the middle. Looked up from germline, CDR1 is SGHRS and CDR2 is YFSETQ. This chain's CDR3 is CASSLTPAEWAQETQYF. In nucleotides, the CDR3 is TGCGCCAGCAGCTTGACACCGGCCGAGTGGGCACAAGAGACCCAGTACTTC.

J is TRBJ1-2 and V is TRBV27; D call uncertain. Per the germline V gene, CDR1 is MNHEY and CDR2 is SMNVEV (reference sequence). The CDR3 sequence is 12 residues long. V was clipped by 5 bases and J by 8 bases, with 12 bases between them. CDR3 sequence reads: CASSTSRGGYTF. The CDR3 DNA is TGTGCCAGCAGTACCAGCCGGGGAGGCTACACCTTC.

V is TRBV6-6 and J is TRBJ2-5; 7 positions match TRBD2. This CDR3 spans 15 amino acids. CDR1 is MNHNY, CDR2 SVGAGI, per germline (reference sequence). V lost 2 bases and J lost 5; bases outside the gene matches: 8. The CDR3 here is CASSYVSLAEETQYF. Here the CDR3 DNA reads TGTGCCAGCAGTTACGTTTCCCTAGCGGAGGAGACCCAGTACTTC.

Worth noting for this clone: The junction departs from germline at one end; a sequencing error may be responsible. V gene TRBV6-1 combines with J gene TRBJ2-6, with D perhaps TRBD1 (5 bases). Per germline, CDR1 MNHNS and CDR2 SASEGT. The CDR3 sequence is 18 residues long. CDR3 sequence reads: CASREGQGGGSGANVLTF. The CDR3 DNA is TGTGCCAGCAGGGAAGGGCAGGGCGGTGGCTCTGGGGCCAACGTCCTGACTTTC.

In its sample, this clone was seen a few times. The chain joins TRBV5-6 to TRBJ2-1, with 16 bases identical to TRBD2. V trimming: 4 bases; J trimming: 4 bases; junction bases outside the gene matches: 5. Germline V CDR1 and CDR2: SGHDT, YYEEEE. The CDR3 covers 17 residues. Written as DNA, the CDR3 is TGTGCCAGCAGCGAGGGACTAGCGGGGGGGGATTACAATGAGCAGTTCTTC. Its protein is CASSEGLAGGDYNEQFF.

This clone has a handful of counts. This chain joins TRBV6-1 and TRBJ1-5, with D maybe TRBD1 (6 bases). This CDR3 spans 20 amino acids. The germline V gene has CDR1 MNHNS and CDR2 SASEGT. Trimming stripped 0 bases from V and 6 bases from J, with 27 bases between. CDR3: CASSEARIAHVQGPGQPQHF. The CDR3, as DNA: TGTGCCAGCAGTGAAGCCCGAATTGCACACGTACAGGGACCAGGTCAGCCCCAGCATTTT.

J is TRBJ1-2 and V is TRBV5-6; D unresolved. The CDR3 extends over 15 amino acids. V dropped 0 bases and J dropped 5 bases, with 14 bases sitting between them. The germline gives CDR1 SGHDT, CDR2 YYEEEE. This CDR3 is CASSLGHAGRYGYTF. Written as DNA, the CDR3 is TGTGCCAGCAGCTTGGGACACGCGGGAAGGTATGGCTACACCTTC.